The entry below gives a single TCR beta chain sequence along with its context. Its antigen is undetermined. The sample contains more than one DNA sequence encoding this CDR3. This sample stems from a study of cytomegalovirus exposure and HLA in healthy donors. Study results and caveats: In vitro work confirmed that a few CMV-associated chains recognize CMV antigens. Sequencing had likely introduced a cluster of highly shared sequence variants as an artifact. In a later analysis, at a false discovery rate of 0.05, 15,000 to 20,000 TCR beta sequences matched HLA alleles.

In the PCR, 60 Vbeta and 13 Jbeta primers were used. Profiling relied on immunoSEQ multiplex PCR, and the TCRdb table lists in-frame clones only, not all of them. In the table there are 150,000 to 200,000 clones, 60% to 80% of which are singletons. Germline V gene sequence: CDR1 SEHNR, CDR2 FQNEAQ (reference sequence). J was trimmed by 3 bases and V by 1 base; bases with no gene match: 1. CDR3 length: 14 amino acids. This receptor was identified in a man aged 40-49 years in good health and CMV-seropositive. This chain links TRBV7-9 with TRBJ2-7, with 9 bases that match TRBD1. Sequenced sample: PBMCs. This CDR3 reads CASSLGQGGYEQYF. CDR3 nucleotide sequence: TGTGCCAGCAGCTTAGGACAGGGGGGCTACGAGCAGTACTTC.